These 3 T cell receptor beta chains share one sample of origin, sequenced in a study of PD-L1 blockade in urothelial cancer. Some clones are missing from TCRdb's copy, which holds only in-frame ones; the method was immunoSEQ multiplex PCR. This sample has about 38,000 clones, with about 82% found just once. Time point of the sample: pretreatment peripheral blood. The input for sequencing was PBMCs, taken around atezolizumab (anti-PD-L1) treatment. The receptor set was obtained from an older man with urothelial cancer.

The chain recombines TRBV6-5 with TRBJ2-3; a weak D match, TRBD2 (5 bases). Per the germline V gene, CDR1 is MNHEY and CDR2 is SVGAGI. V was pared by 6 bases and J by 1 base, with 11 bases between. The CDR3 covers 14 residues. The CDR3 spells CASRKPGGTDTQYF. Written as DNA, the CDR3 is TGTGCCAGCAGGAAGCCCGGGGGCACAGATACGCAGTATTTT.

The chain joins TRBV10-3 to TRBJ2-1, with D unresolved. Per the germline V gene, CDR1 is ENHRY and CDR2 is SYGVKD. The CDR3 is made up of 15 amino acids. The V and J ends lost 3 bases and 0 bases respectively, with 9 bases between them. CDR3 amino acids: CAISDYTTSYNEQFF. The CDR3 nucleotides read TGTGCCATCAGTGATTACACCACCTCCTACAATGAGCAGTTCTTC.

The rearrangement uses TRBV18 and TRBJ2-3; 11 bases agree with TRBD2. Germline V gene data show CDR1 as KGHSH and CDR2 as LQKENI. The junction had 9 bases not matched to a gene; V was cut back by 0 bases and J by 4 bases. This CDR3 contains 18 residues. The CDR3 sequence is CASSPPLLAGGGADTQYF. CDR3 nucleotides: TGTGCCAGCTCACCACCGCTGCTAGCGGGAGGTGGGGCAGATACGCAGTATTTT.